One sample yielded the 10 T cell receptor beta chains listed below, sequenced in a study of blood T cell repertoires in COVID-19. Using immunoSEQ multiplex PCR, the repertoire was profiled, and TCRdb retains in-frame clones only, with some absent. The sample comprises about 170,000 clones, roughly 86% of which are singletons, and roughly 7.3% rests with the top ten. Sequenced material: peripheral blood. The source of these receptors is a woman older than 75 in a cohort sampled during active or convalescent COVID-19.

The chain carries TRBV5-6 and TRBJ1-4; 9 positions match TRBD1. This CDR3 comprises 15 residues. In germline, CDR1 is SGHDT, CDR2 YYEEEE. Trimming cost V 4 bases and J 8 bases; bases outside gene matches: 9. CDR3 sequence: CASSPYRGQGEKLFF. Written as DNA, the CDR3 is TGTGCCAGCAGCCCGTACAGGGGACAGGGAGAAAAACTGTTTTTT.

V is TRBV7-9 and J is TRBJ1-6; a possible D gene is TRBD1 (6 bases). V dropped 4 bases and J dropped 4 bases, with 8 bases sitting between them. The germline gives CDR1 SEHNR, CDR2 FQNEAQ (reference sequence). The CDR3 contains 14 residues. The CDR3 bases are TGTGCCAGCAGCTGGACAGAGTATAATTCACCCCTCCACTTT. It specifies CASSWTEYNSPLHF. Variable domain in full (rest from reference TRBV7-9 and TRBJ1-6): DTGVSQNPRHKITKRGQNVTFRCDPISEHNRLYWYRQTLGQGPEFLTYFQNEAQLEKSRLLSDRFSAERPKGSFSTLEIQRTEQGDSAMYLCASSWTEYNSPLHFGNGTRLTVT.

The V gene is TRBV28, the J gene TRBJ1-2, with a possible D match to TRBD1 (6 bases). In germline, CDR1 is MDHEN, CDR2 SYDVKM. CDR3 size: 12 residues. Trimming took 10 bases from V and 8 from J, leaving 17 bases between them. The CDR3 region is CATDLQGSGYTF. CDR3 DNA sequence: TGTGCCACCGATTTACAGGGATCAGGCTACACCTTC.

The chain joins TRBV28 to TRBJ1-2; 7 bases are shared with TRBD1. The CDR3 runs 17 residues. CDR1 and CDR2 (germline): MDHEN, SYDVKM. V trimming: 6 bases; J trimming: 7 bases; junction bases outside the gene matches: 20. CDR3 loop: CASSPRQGYAPRSGYTF. CDR3 nucleotides: TGTGCCAGCAGCCCACGACAGGGTTATGCCCCAAGGTCTGGCTACACCTTC.

This rearrangement joins TRBV28 to TRBJ2-7; 7 bases match TRBD2. The trim removed 10 bases at V and 0 bases at J, leaving 9 bases unmatched. Germline V gives CDR1 MDHEN, CDR2 SYDVKM. The CDR3 covers 14 residues. The CDR3 DNA sequence: TGTGCCAACCCGGACGGGGGGAGCTCCTACGAGCAGTACGTC. It specifies CANPDGGSSYEQYV.

The sample holds one count of this clone. The J gene is TRBJ2-5, the V gene TRBV11-2; TRBD2 aligns across 13 bases. The CDR3 totals 15 residues. Per germline, CDR1 SGHAT and CDR2 FQNNGV. The trim removed 4 bases at V and 2 bases at J, leaving 1 base unmatched. The CDR3 spells CASSSLAGGQETQYF. The CDR3 DNA reads TGTGCCAGCAGCTCACTAGCGGGGGGGCAAGAGACCCAGTACTTC.

As for this clone: A junction boundary mismatches the germline segment, possibly from a read error. CDR3 nucleotides: TGTGCCAGCAGCTATCAGGCCGGCGAGCAGGTTTTC. It is translated as CASSYQAGEQVF. The rearrangement links TRBV7-9 to TRBJ2-7; D is unclear. Per the germline V gene, CDR1 is SEHNR and CDR2 is FQNEAQ (reference sequence). The CDR3 length is 12 residues.

Notes on this clone: The identical CDR3 is also encoded by other nucleotide sequences in the sample. The chain couples TRBV14 to TRBJ1-2; 7 bases align to TRBD1. Germline assignment: CDR1 SGHDN and CDR2 FVKESK. Trimming cost V 1 base and J 5 bases; bases outside gene matches: 4. The CDR3 length is 14 residues. CDR3 DNA sequence: TGTGCCAGCAGCCAAGTGACAGGGACTTATGGCTACACCTTC. Translating gives CASSQVTGTYGYTF.

The CDR3 coding sequence is TGTGCCAGCAGCGTAGTCGATTTAGCGGGATCCACCGGGGAGCTGTTTTTT. Translation gives CASSVVDLAGSTGELFF. The chain joins TRBV9 to TRBJ2-2, with 8 bases lining up with TRBD2. With V trimmed by 0 bases and J by 4 bases, 8 bases remained unmatched. This CDR3 has 17 amino acids. The germline CDR1 and CDR2 sequences are SGDLS and YYNGEE.

The chain links TRBV6-6 to TRBJ1-3, with D possibly matching TRBD1 (5 bases). CDR3 size: 16 residues. Trimming cost V 6 bases and J 0 bases, with 15 bases left between them. CDR1 is MNHNY, CDR2 SVGAGI, per germline (reference sequence). CDR3 region: CASSRAGAGSGNTIYF. CDR3 DNA: TGTGCCAGCAGCAGGGCTGGCGCCGGCTCTGGAAACACCATATATTTT.